The rows below give T cell receptor beta chains drawn from one sample of a study of identical twins. TCRdb passed the 5' RACE reads through MiXCR, listing each CDR3 protein once. The sample has around 250,000 distinct CDR3 sequences; approximately 8.3% are singletons. These data are also associated with another study on yellow fever vaccine responses in identical twins.

The sample was CD8+ T cells sorted from blood. The receptor source for this set is a woman between 18 and 29 years old in good health. The CDR3 runs from the conserved cysteine through the conserved F or W. D genes are given only for firm matches. Clone size appears in some rows only: once, few, many, or a class for an expanded clone.

V: TRBV12-3/TRBV12-4
J: TRBJ1-4
size: many
D: NA
CDR3: CASTRRNRELFF
DNA: TGTGCCAGCACCCGTAGAAACCGCGAGCTGTTTTTT

V: TRBV24-1
J: TRBJ2-1
size: few
D: TRBD1
CDR3: CATSDLGQGENEQFF
DNA: TGTGCCACCAGTGATTTAGGACAGGGAGAAAATGAGCAGTTCTTC

V: TRBV4-1
J: TRBJ2-7
size: NA
D: NA
CDR3: CASSQGVASSYEQYF
DNA: TGCGCCAGCAGCCAGGGGGTAGCCAGCTCCTACGAGCAGTACTTC

V: TRBV4-1
J: TRBJ1-2
size: NA
D: NA
CDR3: CASSQEEGYYGYTF
DNA: TGCGCCAGCAGCCAAGAAGAGGGATACTATGGCTACACCTTC

V: TRBV5-1
J: TRBJ1-6
size: few
D: NA
CDR3: CASSRGEWGSPLHF
DNA: TGCGCCAGCAGTAGAGGGGAATGGGGTTCACCCCTCCACTTT

V: TRBV12-3/TRBV12-4
J: TRBJ2-1
size: NA
D: NA
CDR3: CASSFGDSSYNEQFF
DNA: TGTGCCAGCAGTTTTGGGGATTCTTCCTACAATGAGCAGTTCTTC

V: TRBV25-1
J: TRBJ2-7
size: few
D: NA
CDR3: CASEDSRDYEQYF
DNA: TGTGCCAGCGAAGATTCCCGGGACTACGAGCAGTACTTC

V: TRBV20-1
J: TRBJ2-7
size: few
D: NA
CDR3: CSATRGSYEQYF
DNA: TGCAGTGCGACAAGGGGCTCCTACGAGCAGTACTTC

V: TRBV5-1
J: TRBJ2-5
size: few
D: NA
CDR3: CASTAQVQETQYF
DNA: TGCGCCAGCACCGCACAGGTCCAAGAGACCCAGTACTTC

V: TRBV29-1
J: TRBJ2-1
size: NA
D: TRBD2
CDR3: CSVPSGDLSYNEQFF
DNA: TGCAGCGTCCCTAGCGGGGACCTCTCCTACAATGAGCAGTTCTTC

V: TRBV7-8
J: TRBJ2-1
size: few
D: TRBD2
CDR3: CASSLGLLAGVEQFF
DNA: TGTGCCAGCAGCTTAGGTCTACTAGCGGGAGTTGAGCAGTTCTTC

V: TRBV4-1
J: TRBJ2-7
size: many
D: NA
CDR3: CASSRGTSPYEQYF
DNA: TGCGCCAGCAGCCGGGGGACGTCTCCCTACGAGCAGTACTTC

V: TRBV27
J: TRBJ1-5
size: NA
D: NA
CDR3: CASRQGYDNQPQHF
DNA: TGTGCCAGCAGACAAGGATACGACAATCAGCCCCAGCATTTT

V: TRBV29-1
J: TRBJ1-2
size: NA
D: NA
CDR3: CSVDYPQKDSGEGYTF
DNA: TGCAGCGTTGACTACCCGCAGAAGGACAGTGGTGAAGGCTACACCTTC